This entry is about one T cell receptor beta chain. The antigen remains undetermined. This record belongs to a study of Ad26.COV2.S vaccination and SARS-CoV-2 variants. Broader study findings: Researchers cautioned that TCR breadth and depth analyses may have underestimated total T cell responses.

Sample treatment: roughly 18 received Ad26.COV2.S at low or high dose, single or two shots; about 5 received placebo; per-sample allocation not given. Specimen acquisition occurred on day 63 following the initial vaccine or placebo injection. V was pared by 4 bases and J by 4 bases, with 4 bases of the junction left unmatched. Germline V gene sequence: CDR1 GTSNPN, CDR2 SVGIG (reference sequence). The CDR3 sequence is 13 residues long. Profiled with immunoSEQ multiplex PCR; TCRdb holds only in-frame clones, not every one. The sample yields roughly 300,000 clones, around 89% seen once. The clonotype was recovered from a person between 18 and 65 years old who received the Ad26.COV2.S COVID-19 vaccine or a placebo. The sample in question was peripheral blood, obtained in a trial of Ad26.COV2.S vaccine versus placebo. This sequence joins TRBV30 and TRBJ1-1; 9 positions agree with TRBD1. CDR3 sequence (DNA): TGTGCCTGGAACCCGGACAGGGGCACTGAAGCTTTCTTT. It yields the protein CAWNPDRGTEAFF.